These 7 T cell receptor beta chains were all obtained from the same sample, sequenced in a study of blood T cell repertoires in COVID-19. Some clones are missing from TCRdb's copy, which holds only in-frame ones; the method was immunoSEQ multiplex PCR. Of approximately 400,000 clones in the sample, about four fifths were seen once. The material sequenced was peripheral blood. These receptors all come from a human donor with acute or convalescent COVID-19. The donor label of this sample is uncertain.

The J gene is TRBJ1-4, the V gene TRBV5-1; no definite D call. CDR1 and CDR2 (germline): SGHRS, YFSETQ. Trimming pared 4 bases from V and 3 bases from J, leaving 10 bases between. This CDR3 has 14 amino acids. In DNA, the CDR3 is TGCGCCAGCAGCGTACAGTCGCCTAATGAAAAACTGTTTTTT. Encoded protein: CASSVQSPNEKLFF.

Concerning this clone itself: This same CDR3 is encoded by further DNA sequences in the sample. This chain uses TRBV6-6 with TRBJ1-5, with D possibly TRBD1 on 5 matching bases. CDR1 and CDR2 (germline): MNHNY, SVGAGI (reference sequence). The CDR3 sequence is 14 residues long. V gave up 8 bases and J gave up 0 bases, with 11 bases separating them. In DNA, the CDR3 is TGTGCCAGCGCGGGGGGATATAGCAATCAGCCCCAGCATTTT. It translates to CASAGGYSNQPQHF.

The chain combines TRBV12-3 or TRBV12-4 with TRBJ2-7; perhaps TRBD1 as D (5 bases). The CDR3 loop spans 13 amino acids. V was trimmed by 6 bases and J by 6 bases, leaving 15 bases between them. CDR3 in amino acids: CASSPGHPSEQYF. The DNA of the CDR3 is TGTGCCAGCAGCCCTGGACACCCGTCCGAGCAGTACTTC.

This clone came up a few times. This chain links TRBV27 with TRBJ1-4; D is possibly TRBD1 (6 bases). This CDR3 has 18 amino acids. The V end was cut by 3 bases, the J end by 5 bases, with 22 bases between. CDR1 MNHEY and CDR2 SMNVEV come from the germline V gene (reference sequence). As DNA, the CDR3 is TGTGCCAGCAGTTTTCGTAGGACAGCGGTCCGAGGAAATGAAAAACTGTTTTTT. It specifies CASSFRRTAVRGNEKLFF.

The genes are TRBV27 and TRBJ1-1, with a possible D match to TRBD1 (5 bases). V was trimmed by 7 bases and J by 5 bases, leaving 14 bases between them. The V gene's germline CDR1 is MNHEY and CDR2 SMNVEV (reference sequence). There are 13 residues in the CDR3. CDR3 protein: CASTRAGGTEAFF. The CDR3 DNA follows: TGTGCCAGCACAAGGGCGGGGGGTACTGAAGCTTTCTTT.

The V gene is TRBV7-6, the J gene TRBJ2-1; the match to TRBD2 covers 10 bases. This CDR3 comprises 16 residues. V lost 5 bases and J lost 7; bases outside the gene matches: 11. Germline CDR1 SGHVS, CDR2 FNYEAQ. The CDR3 DNA sequence: TGTGCCAGCAGCCCCCACGGAGCGGGAGGGTGGAATGAGCAGTTCTTC. Its translation: CASSPHGAGGWNEQFF.

The rearrangement links TRBV19 to TRBJ1-1; maybe TRBD1 (6 bases). V gave up 3 bases and J gave up 1 base, with 9 bases separating them. The length of the CDR3 is 14 residues. The germline CDR1 and CDR2 sequences are LNHDA and SQIVND (reference sequence). CDR3 in amino acids: CASSIGTPNTEAFF. CDR3 nucleotides: TGTGCCAGTAGTATTGGGACACCGAACACTGAAGCTTTCTTT.